The entry below describes one T cell receptor beta chain. The data are from a study of blood T cell repertoires in COVID-19. The wider study: Sites across the United States, Italy and Spain contributed samples from acute and convalescent COVID-19. Sources were T cells, B-cell-depleted T cells, or PBMCs; the material itself was cDNA or gDNA.

Assay: immunoSEQ multiplex PCR; the TCRdb copy retains only in-frame clones and omits some. This table holds roughly 260,000 clones, 88% found once. During active infection, Seattle patients enrolled and were then monitored through disease. Germline CDR1 and CDR2: SGHNT and YYREEE (reference sequence). Trimming took 0 bases from V and 6 from J; bases not matched to a gene: 5. This CDR3 has 14 residues. V and J are TRBV5-4 and TRBJ1-2, with 7 bases fitting TRBD1. Sequencing was done on a sample of peripheral blood. The clonotype was recovered from a woman under 40 with COVID-19, enrolled during active disease. The DNA of the CDR3 is TGTGCCAGCAGCTTGGTTAGGGGGCTGGATGGCTACACCTTC. As protein: CASSLVRGLDGYTF.